The clone carrying this T cell receptor (beta chain) was detected only a few times. Antigen specificity is unknown. A sample-barcoded 5' primer and a J-beta primer mix were used in a second PCR of about 7 to 11 cycles. Each CDR3 protein gets one entry after TCRdb re-called the 5' RACE reads with MiXCR. The data show hundreds of thousands of distinct CDR3 sequences, with roughly 50% seen just once and 25% to 35% held by the top ten. The germline V and J ends were trimmed by 3 bases and 8 bases, with 20 bases remaining between them. Germline V gene data show CDR1 as LGHNA and CDR2 as YNFKEQ. The CDR3 extends over 17 amino acids. This sample is part of a study of blood T cells in healthy people across ages. Overall study findings and caveats: Any conclusive comparison of naive versus antigen-experienced cells was prevented by using unsorted PBMCs. Investigators viewed diversity estimates from one million T cells as underestimates, the study reported. Older age went with lower TCR beta diversity per million T cells, in a roughly linear way.

This receptor was taken from a woman aged 60-70 years in good health. The specimen was blood. The chain has TRBV4-2 and TRBJ1-6, with D maybe TRBD1 (5 bases). The CDR3 is CASSHQSSGVRDSPLHF. DNA for the CDR3: TGTGCCAGCAGCCACCAATCCTCGGGGGTCCGGGATTCACCCCTCCACTTT.